The following is a TCR beta chain sequence with its context. This clonotype was detected only a few times. Which antigen it targets is not known. It has no much larger one-base neighbor in the sample; base qualities were not kept. This sample stems from a study of T cells in Graves' hyperthyroidism and ophthalmopathy (dated by TCRdb to 2018 to 2020). A note on the overall study: Peripheral blood was collected at initial diagnosis, before any treatment. TCR V-J signatures able to tell the groups apart were searched for in a discovery cohort of some 97 patients, of whom over 40 had Graves' ophthalmopathy and around 56 had stable Graves' hyperthyroidism. Prospective prediction of ophthalmopathy was tested in an independent validation cohort of fewer than 20 hyperthyroidism patients and 17 patients who later progressed to ophthalmopathy. The roughly 100 discovery patients were randomly split 7:3 into training and test sets. The study also compared thyroid tissue and blood T-cell repertoires from a handful of Graves' hyperthyroidism patients. After blood sampling, hyperthyroidism patients were treated with methimazole at a starting dose of 30 mg daily, and ophthalmopathy patients were treated with high-dose intravenous methylprednisolone. TCR Vbeta CDR3 sequencing of some 140 peripheral blood samples (over 40 ophthalmopathy, 75 hyperthyroidism and roughly 17 progressor patients) is reported in the paper.

Overall results and qualifications from the work: Sample size was not statistically predetermined, and blinding of investigators to group allocation was not performed. A 13 V-J signature model separated ophthalmopathy from stable hyperthyroidism, with 87.88% sensitivity and just under 84% specificity in cross-validation and 80%/75% in testing. In validation, the model predicted progression to ophthalmopathy with about 71% sensitivity and less than 75% specificity, a median of around 6.6 months before onset. Most expanded thyroid clonotypes (frequency above 0.001) were also detected in blood, suggesting blood repertoires may reflect thyroid immune responses.

Based on the germline V gene, the CDR1 and CDR2 sequences are SGHRS and YFSETQ. The CDR3 measures 15 amino acids from cysteine to phenylalanine. The retained sequence is limited to the CDR3, 45 bases, with the frame set at the first base. A distance of 8 bases separates the germline ends of V and J, which lose 1 base and 0 bases respectively. A patient counted as having stable Graves' hyperthyroidism if no progression to ophthalmopathy occurred over 18 months of follow-up. Hyperthyroidism patients were newly diagnosed, had a disease duration of under 2 months, and were aged 18 to 65 years. The study excluded patients with uncontrolled infections, other autoimmune diseases, pregnancy or lactation. Clinical symptoms, serum thyroxine and TRAb, thyroid ultrasound, and orbital computed tomography formed the basis for the diagnoses. PBMCs were isolated from roughly 10 ml of fresh peripheral blood by Ficoll-Paque density gradient centrifugation. Total RNA was extracted with Trizol reagent, and quality was checked on an Agilent 2100 Bioanalyzer.

The TCR beta CDR3 regions were amplified from the RNA transcripts. The TCR CDR3 was subjected to a first round of RT-PCR using the HTBI primer set and the Qiagen OneStep RT-PCR kit. A second multiplex PCR round built the libraries, followed by size selection and purification. The libraries were sequenced on an Illumina HiSeq2000 using paired-end 100 bp reads. Concerning the study's data processing: SOAPnuke was used to process the raw data, throwing out any read that contained adapters or uncalled bases, had a mean Phred below 15, or lacked an exact constant-primer or identifier match. High-quality paired reads were merged using COPE v1.2.5, and each unique nucleotide sequence was defined as a clonotype. Clonotypes were aligned to IMGT TRBV, TRBD and TRBJ reference segments using MiTCR v1.1. Analysis was restricted to V-J combinations with a frequency above 0.0001, which covered about 99% of repertoires. The TCS score was defined as F50 (clonal expansion) divided by E x V (chaos), with BLOSUM62-based TCRdist calculated between CDR3 peptides within each V-J. Welch's t-statistics and random forest reduced roughly 540 V-J features to roughly 13, which were used in a naive Bayes classifier (R e1071). The public reads were reprocessed in TCRdb via fastp at Q25 and MiXCR, keeping in-frame beta chains. Rows merge per CDR3 protein into single entries with the most common DNA and genes. TCRdb, rather than the study authors, made the V and J calls. Counted in this sample were about 420,000 distinct CDR3 sequences; around a sixth of them appeared once. Jointly, the top ten make up 13% to 15% of the sample.

The rearranged segments are TRBV5-1 and TRBJ2-1, with a weak D call of TRBD1 (6 bases match). Sequencing was done on a sample of blood. The TCR was taken from a young woman with Graves' hyperthyroidism. CDR3 region: CASSLMTGSYNEQFF. The nucleotide sequence reads TGCGCCAGCAGCTTGATGACAGGCTCCTACAATGAGCAGTTCTTC.